These 2 T cell receptor beta chains were sequenced from one sample in a study of regulatory T cells in long-lasting Graves disease. The time point is: newly diagnosed GD, antithyroid drugs for less than 3 months. The TCR library was prepared using RNA isolated from PBMCs. Combining iRepertoire HTBI primers with Arm-PCR of CDR3 regions, the authors built TCR beta libraries. MiXCR was run by TCRdb on the multiplex PCR reads, yielding one entry per CDR3 protein. The sample includes a few hundred thousand distinct CDR3 sequences, roughly a sixth of them seen just once. These data were also filed under a second study, of T cells in Graves' hyperthyroidism and ophthalmopathy.

Source: peripheral blood mononuclear cells (PBMCs), taken at new diagnosis, from a patient treated with antithyroid drugs. These receptor sequences come from a man in his forties with Graves disease.

This clonotype was recorded at least ten times. The chain employs TRBV18 and TRBJ2-2, with TRBD1 identical over 8 bases. Germline values: CDR1 KGHSH, CDR2 LQKENI. The J segment lost 6 bases and the V segment lost 4 bases, leaving 7 bases of the junction unmatched. The CDR3 is made up of 15 amino acids. CDR3 nucleotides: TGTGCCAGCTCACGTCAGGGGGCGATCGCCGGGGAGCTGTTTTTT. It is translated as CASSRQGAIAGELFF.

This clonotype occurred many times. The V call is TRBV24-1, the J call TRBJ1-1; D ambiguous. Germline V gives CDR1 KGHDR, CDR2 SFDVKD. The CDR3 covers 13 residues. The V and J ends lost 0 bases and 1 base respectively, with 2 bases between them. CDR3: CATSDLSNTEAFF. CDR3 bases: TGTGCCACCAGTGATTTGTCGAACACTGAAGCTTTCTTT.